These T cell receptor beta chains were read from a single sample in a study of regulatory T cells in long-lasting Graves disease. TCRdb re-analysed the multiplex PCR reads in MiXCR, keeping a single row per CDR3 protein. In the table there are 600,000 to 650,000 distinct CDR3 sequences, roughly 15% of which are singletons. These data were also reused for a study on T cells in Graves' hyperthyroidism and ophthalmopathy.

The material sequenced was peripheral blood mononuclear cells (PBMCs), taken at new diagnosis, from a patient treated with antithyroid drugs. The source of these receptors is a young woman with Graves disease. CDR3s include the opening cysteine and the closing phenylalanine or tryptophan. Fields, in order: V gene, J gene, D gene, clone size, CDR3 DNA, CDR3 protein. D genes are given only for firm matches. For some rows the clone size is stated as once, few or many, or as a class when expanded; others skip it.

TRBV5-1,TRBJ2-2,.,many,TGCGCCAGCAGCCGAGATAGCGGGAACACCGGGGAGCTGTTTTTT,CASSRDSGNTGELFF
TRBV18,TRBJ1-1,.,.,TGTGCCAGCTCACCTACAGGGCTTGAAGCTTTCTTT,CASSPTGLEAFF
TRBV7-9,TRBJ2-2,.,many,TGTGCCAGCAGCTTGGAGACGGGTACCGGGGAGCTGTTTTTT,CASSLETGTGELFF
TRBV4-1,TRBJ1-3,.,.,TGCGCCAGCAGCCAAGGATCAGGGGCGGGAAACACCATATATTTT,CASSQGSGAGNTIYF
TRBV18,TRBJ2-1,.,many,TGTGCCAGCTCACCGGACTTATTGGGGGACAATGAGCAGTTCTTC,CASSPDLLGDNEQFF
TRBV5-1,TRBJ1-5,TRBD1,few,TGCGCCGGGATATGGGGAGGGGGCTGTCAGCCCCAGCATTTT,CAGIWGGGCQPQHF
TRBV30,TRBJ2-7,.,few,TGTGCCTGGAGTGTATTGCAGGGCCTCCACTTC,CAWSVLQGLHF
TRBV2,TRBJ1-2,.,many,TGTGCCAGCAGTGATTTGGGGCGCCGAATTGGCTACACCTTC,CASSDLGRRIGYTF
TRBV20-1,TRBJ2-7,TRBD1,few,TGCAGTGCTGAAAGTACGGGACAGGGCATTGACGAGCAGTACTTC,CSAESTGQGIDEQYF
TRBV29-1,TRBJ2-1,.,many,.,CSVEGSGRAQRNEQFF
TRBV2,TRBJ2-7,TRBD2,many,TGTGCCAGCAGTGTAGCGGGAGGCTTCTCCTACGAGCAGTACTTC,CASSVAGGFSYEQYF
TRBV15,TRBJ1-1,TRBD1,few,TGTGCCACCAGGGCGCCGGGACAGCGAAGCCAAGAAGCTTTCTTT,CATRAPGQRSQEAFF
TRBV20-1,TRBJ2-3,.,.,TGCAGTGCTGGTGCCCGGGGGTCTAGCACAGATACGCAGTATTTT,CSAGARGSSTDTQYF
TRBV12-3/TRBV12-4,TRBJ2-7,TRBD2,many,TGTGCCAGCAGTCCCCCAAACGTGCTAGCGGGAGGGCTCTACGAGCAGTACTTC,CASSPPNVLAGGLYEQYF
TRBV5-1,TRBJ1-1,.,.,TGCGCCAGCAGCCCCCGATCGACCTCCGCTGAAGCTTTCTTT,CASSPRSTSAEAFF
TRBV28,TRBJ2-2,.,.,TGTGCCAGCAAGTTGACAGTCAACACCGGGGAGCTGTTTTTT,CASKLTVNTGELFF
TRBV7-9,TRBJ2-4,.,few,TGTGCCAGCAGCTTATTACCTTTGGGCATTCAGTACTTC,CASSLLPLGIQYF
TRBV2,TRBJ2-2,.,many,TGTGCCAGCAGTGATCTAGGACCCGGGGAGCTGTTTTTT,CASSDLGPGELFF
TRBV27,TRBJ2-1,.,few,TGTGCCAGCAGTTTAAAGGCAGGACTGAACAATGAGCAGTTCTTC,CASSLKAGLNNEQFF
TRBV12-3/TRBV12-4,TRBJ2-7,TRBD1,.,TGTGCCAGCAGTTCTTCCGGGACAGGGGCCCACGAGCAGTACTTC,CASSSSGTGAHEQYF
TRBV18,TRBJ2-4,TRBD1,.,TGTGCCAGCTCACCAATGCCTCAGGGGGTAAACATTCAGTACTTC,CASSPMPQGVNIQYF
TRBV4-1,TRBJ2-1,TRBD2,few,TGCGCCAGCAGGGCCGTGGTAGCGGGAGGAGGCAATGAGCAGTTCTTC,CASRAVVAGGGNEQFF
TRBV6-9,TRBJ1-2,.,many,TGTGCCAGCAGTTACGGTTTGGTAAACGGACCTAACTATGGCTACACCTTC,CASSYGLVNGPNYGYTF
TRBV20-1,TRBJ2-3,.,.,TGCAGTGCTAGAGATTCAGAGGGGGTGTTGAGTGTTACAGATACGCAGTATTTT,CSARDSEGVLSVTDTQYF
TRBV19,TRBJ2-1,TRBD1,.,TGTGCCACCCGGGACAGGGCCCACAATGAGCAGTTCTTC,CATRDRAHNEQFF
TRBV12-3/TRBV12-4,TRBJ2-1,TRBD2,many,TGTGCCAGCAGGTCCAATAGCGGGAGGTCCGATGAGCAGTTCTTC,CASRSNSGRSDEQFF
TRBV7-3,TRBJ2-7,TRBD2,.,TGTGCCAGCAGCTTAGTTTCGGCAGGGAGGGACGAGCAGTACTTC,CASSLVSAGRDEQYF
TRBV20-1,TRBJ1-2,.,.,TGCAGTGCTAGAGACGCCTCGACAGGCGCTTCAGGAGCGGGCATCTATGGCTACACCTTC,CSARDASTGASGAGIYGYTF
TRBV14,TRBJ2-1,TRBD1,few,TGTGCCAGCAGTGGGGACAGGGGCCTTTACAATGAGCAGTTCTTC,CASSGDRGLYNEQFF
TRBV2,TRBJ1-5,.,.,TGTGCCAGCAGTGACAGGGAGAATCAGCCCCAGCATTTT,CASSDRENQPQHF
TRBV12-3/TRBV12-4,TRBJ1-1,.,many,TGTGCCAGCGGAACTGGACCTGAAGCTTTCTTT,CASGTGPEAFF
TRBV28,TRBJ1-2,TRBD1,once,TGTGCCACCGAGGGGACAGCCATATGGTACGGCTACACCTTC,CATEGTAIWYGYTF
TRBV28,TRBJ1-2,TRBD1,many,TGTGCCAGCAGTTCCCAATCCCCGACCGGGACAGGGGGGTATGGCTACACCTTC,CASSSQSPTGTGGYGYTF
TRBV28,TRBJ1-5,.,.,TGTGCCAGCAGTTTCCTAGTGGGGGGCAATCAGCCCCAGCATTTT,CASSFLVGGNQPQHF
TRBV6-1,TRBJ1-1,TRBD1,.,TGTGTCAGCAGCGCGGCCGGGACAGGGTACACTGAAGCTTTCTTT,CVSSAAGTGYTEAFF
TRBV2,TRBJ1-2,.,.,TGTGCCAGCAGTGCAGGGTTTGGCTACACCTTC,CASSAGFGYTF
TRBV5-1,TRBJ1-4,.,.,TGCGCCAGCAGCTTGTTTCCTCACAACGACAGAGCAACTAATGAAAAACTGTTTTTT,CASSLFPHNDRATNEKLFF
TRBV20-1,TRBJ2-3,TRBD2,.,TGCAGTGCTAGCGGCGGGACTAGCGGAATCACAGATACGCAGTATTTT,CSASGGTSGITDTQYF
TRBV6-2/TRBV6-3,TRBJ2-7,TRBD2,many,TGTGCCAGCAGTGGATTGGAGGCGGGAGGGAATTACGAGCAGTACTTC,CASSGLEAGGNYEQYF